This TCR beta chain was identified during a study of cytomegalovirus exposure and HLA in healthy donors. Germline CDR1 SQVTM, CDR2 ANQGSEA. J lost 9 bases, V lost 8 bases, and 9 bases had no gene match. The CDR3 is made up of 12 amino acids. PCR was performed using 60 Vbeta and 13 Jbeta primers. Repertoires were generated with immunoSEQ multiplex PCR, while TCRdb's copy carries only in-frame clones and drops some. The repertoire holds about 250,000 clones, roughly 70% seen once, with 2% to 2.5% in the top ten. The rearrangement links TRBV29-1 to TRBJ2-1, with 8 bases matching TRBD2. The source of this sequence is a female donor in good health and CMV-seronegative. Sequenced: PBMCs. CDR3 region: CSTRGGRSEQFF. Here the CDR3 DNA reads TGCAGCACCCGGGGGGGGCGAAGTGAGCAGTTCTTC.